This record looks at one T cell receptor (beta chain) sequence and its context. The sample is drawn from a study of CD8 T cells in Susac syndrome. RNA in amounts of roughly 0.45 to 1 ug was reverse transcribed with random hexamers. An immunoSEQ multiplex PCR amplified TCR beta CDR3 over 54 Vbeta and 13 Jbeta. TCRdb ran MiXCR on the immunoSEQ multiplex PCR reads and lists one entry per CDR3 protein. The sample has around 280,000 distinct CDR3 sequences, more than 75% seen once. CDR1 and CDR2 (germline): MNHEY, SVGAGI. The CDR3 is 13 residues long. V was clipped by 5 bases and J by 3 bases, with 10 bases between them.

This chain uses TRBV6-5 with TRBJ1-1, with D possibly being TRBD1 (5 bases). The clonotype comes from a human donor with multiple sclerosis. The sample taken for sequencing was CD8+ T cells from PBMCs. Here the CDR3 reads CASSTDSYTEAFF. The CDR3 DNA is TGTGCCAGCAGTACCGACAGCTACACTGAAGCTTTCTTT.